This T cell receptor (beta chain) was sequenced during a study of blood T cell repertoires in COVID-19. Across the study: Nucleic acid was either cDNA or gDNA, and it came from T cells, B-cell-depleted T cells, or PBMCs.

V gave up 4 bases and J gave up 2 bases, with 14 bases separating them. Germline CDR1 is MNHEY and CDR2 is SVGEGT. This CDR3 spans 15 amino acids. Repertoires were generated with immunoSEQ multiplex PCR, while TCRdb's copy carries only in-frame clones and drops some. Here the sample spans over 300,000 clones, approximately 88% being singletons. The sample was peripheral blood. The TCR originated in a man aged 40-55 years with acute or convalescent COVID-19. The chain couples TRBV6-2 or TRBV6-3 to TRBJ2-5; D is perhaps TRBD1 (6 bases). CDR3: CASSFPRGSQETQYF. Written as DNA, the CDR3 is TGTGCCAGCAGTTTCCCCAGGGGATCTCAAGAGACCCAGTACTTC.